These 20 T cell receptor beta chains came from one sample sequenced in a study of response to subunit inactivated influenza vaccine. TCRdb itself ran the RT-PCR reads through MiXCR, one entry per CDR3 protein. The sample includes about 520,000 distinct CDR3 sequences, roughly 25% of them seen just once. The material was CD4+ T cells sorted from PBMCs, obtained 5 days after vaccination. These receptors were obtained from a man aged 50 or older who received an inactivated influenza vaccine.

The V call is TRBV7-8, the J call TRBJ2-7; 12 bases match TRBD2. This CDR3 has 18 residues. Germline V gene data show CDR1 as SGHVS and CDR2 as FQNEAQ. V lost 0 bases and J lost 0; bases outside the gene matches: 6. The CDR3 region is CASSLAGLAGPPSYEQYF. CDR3 nucleotide sequence: TGTGCCAGCAGCTTAGCGGGACTAGCGGGTCCTCCCTCCTACGAGCAGTACTTC.

The genes are TRBV7-9 and TRBJ2-4; 8 positions match TRBD1. The V gene end was trimmed by 1 base and the J gene end by 7 bases; junction bases not matched to a gene: 6. Germline V gives CDR1 SEHNR, CDR2 FQNEAQ (reference sequence). The CDR3 totals 15 residues. CDR3 coding DNA: TGTGCCAGCAGCTTAGACCGACAGGGGCTGAACATTCAGTACTTC. Its translation: CASSLDRQGLNIQYF.

The chain joins TRBV20-1 to TRBJ2-1; D is possibly TRBD2 (7 bases). V lost 2 bases, J lost 1 base, and 18 bases lay in between. From germline, CDR1 is DFQATT and CDR2 SNEGSKA (reference sequence). CDR3 length: 17 residues. DNA for the CDR3: TGCAGTGCTAGAAAAGGGAGGGGGATGAATTCCTACAATGAGCAGTTCTTC. Translating gives CSARKGRGMNSYNEQFF.

V gene TRBV18 combines with J gene TRBJ2-3; unclear D gene. Trimming left V 3 bases short and J 1 base short, with 14 bases between. The CDR3 runs 16 residues. CDR1 KGHSH and CDR2 LQKENI come from the germline V gene. The CDR3 DNA sequence: TGTGCCAGCTCACCCATTGCCGGTGCTGGCACAGATACGCAGTATTTT. Amino acid sequence: CASSPIAGAGTDTQYF.

This clonotype was recorded at least ten times. J is TRBJ2-5 and V is TRBV29-1; D not certain. Between the trimmed V and J ends, which lost 4 bases and 4 bases, there was a span of 7 bases. The CDR3 is 11 amino acids. The germline gives CDR1 SQVTM, CDR2 ANQGSEA. The CDR3 region has the DNA TGCAGCGTTGGGTTTCGAGAGACCCAGTACTTC. Its protein is CSVGFRETQYF. The whole variable domain, filled in from reference TRBV29-1 and TRBJ2-5, reads SAVISQKPSRDICQRGTSLTIQCQVDSQVTMMFWYRQQPGQSLTLIATANQGSEATYESGFVIDKFPISRPNLTFSTLTVSNMSPEDSSIYLCSVGFRETQYFGPGTRLLVL.

This clonotype has just a few counts. The gene calls are TRBV20-1 and TRBJ1-2; no definite D call. Germline V gene sequence: CDR1 DFQATT, CDR2 SNEGSKA (reference sequence). V was pared by 3 bases and J by 2 bases, with 16 bases between. CDR3 length: 15 amino acids. CDR3 DNA: TGCAGTGCTAGGTCGGGCGGCTGGACCAACTATGGCTACACCTTC. Residues: CSARSGGWTNYGYTF.

V is TRBV20-1 and J is TRBJ2-1; D is possibly TRBD1 or TRBD2 (5 bases each). Germline CDR1 reads DFQATT; CDR2 reads SNEGSKA (reference sequence). There are 16 residues in the CDR3. V lost 5 bases and J 0 bases, leaving 17 bases between the germline ends. CDR3 nucleotides: TGCAGTGCTGAACCGGGACGTTCGAGCTCCTACAATGAGCAGTTCTTC. Translating it yields CSAEPGRSSSYNEQFF.

V is TRBV27 and J is TRBJ2-5; 15 bases align to TRBD2. The V segment lost 3 bases and the J segment 4 bases; nucleotides outside the gene matches: 6. The CDR3 sequence is 17 residues long. Per germline, CDR1 MNHEY and CDR2 SMNVEV (reference sequence). The chain's CDR3 is CASSLMGLAGGGETQYF. The CDR3 region has the DNA TGTGCCAGCAGTTTGATGGGACTAGCGGGAGGAGGAGAGACCCAGTACTTC.

This clonotype was seen a few times. The chain joins TRBV5-1 to TRBJ2-1; D unclear. The CDR3 loop spans 15 amino acids. Germline assignment: CDR1 SGHRS and CDR2 YFSETQ. The ends were cut back, 5 bases at V and 7 bases at J, with 19 bases in the middle. CDR3 in DNA: TGCGCCAGCAGTTCCCACGGGTCCGGCGAGAATGAGCAGTTCTTC. It encodes CASSSHGSGENEQFF.

The rearrangement links TRBV29-1 to TRBJ1-2; a possible D gene is TRBD1 (6 bases). The CDR3 totals 11 residues. V was trimmed by 6 bases and J by 5 bases, leaving 10 bases between them. The germline V gene encodes CDR1 SQVTM and CDR2 ANQGSEA. The CDR3 sequence: CSVSGVYGYTF. CDR3 coding DNA: TGCAGCGTCTCAGGGGTATATGGCTACACCTTC.

This clonotype occurred a few times. The rearrangement joins TRBV6-5 to TRBJ1-3; D ambiguous. CDR1 is MNHEY and CDR2 is SVGAGI in the germline V gene. This CDR3 is built from 14 residues. Trimming left V 5 bases short and J 0 bases short, with 8 bases between. CDR3 nucleotide sequence: TGTGCCAGCAGTCTACTGAACTCTGGAAACACCATATATTTT. It yields the protein CASSLLNSGNTIYF.

J is TRBJ2-7 and V is TRBV10-2; 7 bases fit TRBD1. Germline CDR1 is WSHSY and CDR2 is SAAADI. The CDR3 sequence is 13 residues long. Trimming at V came to 6 bases and at J to 0 bases, leaving 2 bases not matched to a gene. The CDR3 is CASSGQVSYEQYF. Here the CDR3 DNA reads TGCGCCAGCAGCGGACAGGTCTCCTACGAGCAGTACTTC.

The rearrangement joins TRBV4-2 to TRBJ2-5, with a possible D match to TRBD2 (5 bases). The CDR3 loop spans 15 amino acids. Germline V gene sequence: CDR1 LGHNA, CDR2 YNFKEQ. V shed 0 bases and J shed 8 bases, with 16 bases lying between them. This CDR3 is CASSQDKRSLATQYF. CDR3 nucleotide sequence: TGTGCCAGCAGCCAAGATAAGCGGAGTCTGGCAACCCAGTACTTC.

CDR3 in DNA: TGTGCCAGCAGCTTAGAGGCAGATCAGTACTTC. Residues: CASSLEADQYF. The genes are TRBV7-9 and TRBJ2-4; D is undetermined. Germline assignment: CDR1 SEHNR and CDR2 FQNEAQ (reference sequence). The CDR3 consists of 11 residues. V lost 1 base to trimming and J lost 12 bases, with 7 bases between them.

This clonotype was detected ten times or more. The chain has TRBV12-3 or TRBV12-4 and TRBJ2-1; possibly TRBD2 for D (6 bases). V gave up 5 bases and J gave up 4 bases, with 9 bases separating them. The CDR3 loop spans 13 amino acids. The CDR3 region has the DNA TGTGCCAGCAGTCCCGGGAGATACAATGAGCAGTTCTTC. Translation gives CASSPGRYNEQFF.

V is TRBV18 and J is TRBJ2-7; either TRBD1 or TRBD2 may supply D (7 bases each). This CDR3 has 15 residues. The ends were cut back, 6 bases at V and 0 bases at J, with 15 bases in the middle. Germline lookup yields CDR1 KGHSH and CDR2 LQKENI. CDR3 in DNA: TGTGCCAGCTCCCAGGGGGGGAGCTTCTCCTACGAGCAGTACTTC. This encodes CASSQGGSFSYEQYF.

Turning to this clonotype: At one of its ends the junction is not consistent with the germline gene, which may arise from a read error. The chain couples TRBV14 to TRBJ2-3; D is ambiguous. This CDR3 is built from 12 residues. CDR1 is SGHDN and CDR2 is FVKESK in the germline V gene. The CDR3 loop reads CASSARTDMQYF. The DNA of the CDR3 is TGTGCCAGCAGCGCCCGCACAGATATGCAGTATTTT. The variable domain in full, completed from reference TRBV14 and TRBJ2-3, reads EAGVTQFPSHSVIEKGQTVTLRCDPISGHDNLYWYRRVMGKEIKFLLHFVKESKQDESGMPNNRFLAERTGGTYSTLKVQPAELEDSGVYFCASSARTDMQYFGPGTRLTVL.

The V and J genes are TRBV20-1 and TRBJ2-7; D gene uncertain. The CDR3 contains 14 residues. Germline CDR1 reads DFQATT; CDR2 reads SNEGSKA (reference sequence). The ends were cut back, 6 bases at V and 0 bases at J, with 15 bases in the middle. The CDR3 here is CSAPVVRNSYEQYF. The CDR3 DNA reads as TGCAGTGCCCCAGTTGTGAGGAACTCCTACGAGCAGTACTTC.

This rearrangement joins TRBV5-1 to TRBJ2-1, with 9 bases matching TRBD1. V gave up 4 bases and J gave up 8 bases; unmatched junction bases: 7. CDR3 length equals 14 residues. Germline V gene sequence: CDR1 SGHRS, CDR2 YFSETQ. CDR3 sequence (DNA): TGCGCCAGCAGCCTGTACCGGGACAGGGATGAGCAGTTCTTC. As protein: CASSLYRDRDEQFF.

The chain recombines TRBV2 with TRBJ2-2, with D tentatively TRBD2 (5 bases). The CDR3 spans 14 residues. The V end lost 8 bases, the J end lost 1 base, and 11 bases lay between the germline ends. Germline V lookup: CDR1 SNHLY, CDR2 FYNNEI. The CDR3 DNA sequence: TGTGCCAGCGGGAGCCGACAGAACACCGGGGAGCTGTTTTTT. It is translated as CASGSRQNTGELFF. The whole variable domain, filled in from reference TRBV2 and TRBJ2-2, reads EPEVTQTPSHQVTQMGQEVILRCVPISNHLYFYWYRQILGQKVEFLVSFYNNEISEKSEIFDDQFSVERPDGSNFTLKIRSTKLEDSAMYFCASGSRQNTGELFFGEGSRLTVL.